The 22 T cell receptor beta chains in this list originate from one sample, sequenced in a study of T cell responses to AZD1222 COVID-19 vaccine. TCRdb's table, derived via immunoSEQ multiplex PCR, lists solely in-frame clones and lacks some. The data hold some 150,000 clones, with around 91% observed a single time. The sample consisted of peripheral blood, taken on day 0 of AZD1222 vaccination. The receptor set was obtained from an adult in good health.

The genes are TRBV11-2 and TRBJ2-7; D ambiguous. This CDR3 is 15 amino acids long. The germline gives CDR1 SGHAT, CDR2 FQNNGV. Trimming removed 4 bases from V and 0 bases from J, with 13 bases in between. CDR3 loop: CASSSRALLSYEQYF. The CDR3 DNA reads TGTGCCAGCAGCTCCCGGGCCCTACTCTCCTACGAGCAGTACTTC.

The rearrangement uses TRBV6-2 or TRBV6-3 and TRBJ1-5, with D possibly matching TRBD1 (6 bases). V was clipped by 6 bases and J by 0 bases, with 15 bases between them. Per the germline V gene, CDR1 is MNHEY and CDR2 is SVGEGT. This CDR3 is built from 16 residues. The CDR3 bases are TGTGCCAGCAGCCCTTGGACAGCTTATAGCAATCAGCCCCAGCATTTT. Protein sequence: CASSPWTAYSNQPQHF.

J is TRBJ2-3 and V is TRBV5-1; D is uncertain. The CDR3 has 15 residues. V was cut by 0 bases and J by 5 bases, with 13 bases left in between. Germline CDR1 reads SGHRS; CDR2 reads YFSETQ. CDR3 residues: CASSLDPTALDTQYF. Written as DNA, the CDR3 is TGCGCCAGCAGCTTGGACCCGACCGCTCTAGATACGCAGTATTTT.

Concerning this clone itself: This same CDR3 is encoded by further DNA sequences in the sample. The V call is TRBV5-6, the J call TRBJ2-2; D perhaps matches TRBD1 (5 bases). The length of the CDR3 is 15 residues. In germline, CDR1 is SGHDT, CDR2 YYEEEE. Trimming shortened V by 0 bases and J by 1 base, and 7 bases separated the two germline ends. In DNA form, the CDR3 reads TGTGCCAGCAGCTTGGTCGGACAGAACACCGGGGAGCTGTTTTTT. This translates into CASSLVGQNTGELFF.

CDR3 nucleotide sequence: TGTGCCAGCAAGGAGGGACAGGGGCGGGCTCAGCCCCAGCATTTT. Protein: CASKEGQGRAQPQHF. The chain links TRBV2 to TRBJ1-5, with TRBD1 matching 10 bases. V shed 7 bases, J shed 6 bases, and the junction held 9 bases outside the gene matches. The CDR3 loop spans 15 amino acids. Looked up from germline, CDR1 is SNHLY and CDR2 is FYNNEI.

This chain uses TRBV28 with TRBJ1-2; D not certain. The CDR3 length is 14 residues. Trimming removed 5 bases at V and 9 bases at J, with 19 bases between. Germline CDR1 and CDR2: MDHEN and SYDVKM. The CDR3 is CASSHAAKVIRYTF. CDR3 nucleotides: TGTGCCAGCAGTCACGCCGCGAAGGTTATACGCTACACCTTC.

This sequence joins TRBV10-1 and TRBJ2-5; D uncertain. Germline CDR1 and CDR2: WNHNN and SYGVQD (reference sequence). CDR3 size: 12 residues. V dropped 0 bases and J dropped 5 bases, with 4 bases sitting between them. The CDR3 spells CASSESSETQYF. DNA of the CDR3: TGCGCCAGCAGTGAGTCCAGTGAGACCCAGTACTTC.

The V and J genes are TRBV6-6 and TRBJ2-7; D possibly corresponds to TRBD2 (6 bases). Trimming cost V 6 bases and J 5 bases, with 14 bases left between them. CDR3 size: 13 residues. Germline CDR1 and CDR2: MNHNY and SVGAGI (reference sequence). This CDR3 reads CASSPEGWNEQYF. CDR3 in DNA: TGTGCCAGCAGCCCGGAGGGCTGGAACGAGCAGTACTTC.

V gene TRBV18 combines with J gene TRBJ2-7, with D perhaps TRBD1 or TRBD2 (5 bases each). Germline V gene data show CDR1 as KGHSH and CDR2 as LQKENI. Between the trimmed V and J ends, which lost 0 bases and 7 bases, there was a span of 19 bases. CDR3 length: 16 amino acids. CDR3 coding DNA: TGTGCCAGCTCACCACCTAACGGGGCAGAGGGGTTGGAGCAGTACTTC. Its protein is CASSPPNGAEGLEQYF.

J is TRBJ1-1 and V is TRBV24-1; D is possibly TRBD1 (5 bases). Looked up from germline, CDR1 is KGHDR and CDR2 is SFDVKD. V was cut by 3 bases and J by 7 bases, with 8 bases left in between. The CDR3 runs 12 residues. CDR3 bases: TGTGCCACCAGTGATATTGACAGTGAAGCTTTCTTT. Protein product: CATSDIDSEAFF.

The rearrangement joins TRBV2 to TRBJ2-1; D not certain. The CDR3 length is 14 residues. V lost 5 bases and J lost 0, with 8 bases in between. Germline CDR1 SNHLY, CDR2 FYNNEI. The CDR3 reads CASSPPVSYNEQFF. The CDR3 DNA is TGTGCCAGCAGTCCCCCCGTCTCCTACAATGAGCAGTTCTTC.

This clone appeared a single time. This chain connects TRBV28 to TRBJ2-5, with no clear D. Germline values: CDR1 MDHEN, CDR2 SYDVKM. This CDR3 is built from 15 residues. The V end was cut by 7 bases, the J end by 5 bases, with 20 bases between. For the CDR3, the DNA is TGTGCCAGCACCGCAAACCCCTATCTTGGGGAGACCCAGTACTTC. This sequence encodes CASTANPYLGETQYF. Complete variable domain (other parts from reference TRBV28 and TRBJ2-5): DVKVTQSSRYLVKRTGEKVFLECVQDMDHENMFWYRQDPGLGLRLIYFSYDVKMKEKGDIPEGYSVSREKKERFSLILESASTNQTSMYLCASTANPYLGETQYFGPGTRLLVL.

The CDR3 DNA follows: TGTGCCAGCAGCCTAGGACCTAGCGACCAAGAGACCCAGTACTTC. This gives the protein CASSLGPSDQETQYF. This chain joins TRBV7-3 and TRBJ2-5; perhaps TRBD2 as D (6 bases). Germline CDR1 SGHTA, CDR2 FQGTGA. CDR3 size: 15 residues. Trimming removed 5 bases from V and 0 bases from J, with 13 bases in between.

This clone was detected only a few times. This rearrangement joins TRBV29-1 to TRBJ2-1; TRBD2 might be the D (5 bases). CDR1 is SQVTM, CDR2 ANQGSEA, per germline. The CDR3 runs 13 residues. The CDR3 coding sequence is TGCAGTGGAGCGGACTCCTCCTACAATGAGCAGTTCTTC. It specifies CSGADSSYNEQFF.

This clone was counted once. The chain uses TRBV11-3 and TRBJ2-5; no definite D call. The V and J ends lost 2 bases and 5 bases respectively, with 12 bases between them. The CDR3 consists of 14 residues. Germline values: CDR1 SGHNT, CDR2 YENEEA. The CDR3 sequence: CASSLTPKGETQYF. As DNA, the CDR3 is TGTGCCAGCAGCTTAACTCCCAAGGGTGAGACCCAGTACTTC.

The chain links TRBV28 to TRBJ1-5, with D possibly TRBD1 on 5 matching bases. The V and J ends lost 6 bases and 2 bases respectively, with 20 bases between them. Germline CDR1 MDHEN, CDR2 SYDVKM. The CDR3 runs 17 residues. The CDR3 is CASSANPGNWGNQPQHF. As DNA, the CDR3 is TGTGCCAGCAGCGCCAACCCAGGGAATTGGGGCAATCAGCCCCAGCATTTT.

The CDR3 DNA is TGTGCCAGCAGCTTGGGACTAGCGGGAGCTGCAGATACGCAGTATTTT. Protein sequence: CASSLGLAGAADTQYF. The rearrangement links TRBV11-2 to TRBJ2-3; 14 bases agree with TRBD2. The germline V gene has CDR1 SGHAT and CDR2 FQNNGV. V gave up 3 bases and J gave up 4 bases; unmatched junction bases: 3. The CDR3 sequence is 16 residues long.

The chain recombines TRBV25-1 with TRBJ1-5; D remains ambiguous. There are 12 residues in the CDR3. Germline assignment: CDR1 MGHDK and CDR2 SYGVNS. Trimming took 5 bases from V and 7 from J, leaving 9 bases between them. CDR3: CASSRDLQPQHF. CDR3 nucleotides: TGTGCCAGCAGTAGAGACCTCCAGCCCCAGCATTTT.

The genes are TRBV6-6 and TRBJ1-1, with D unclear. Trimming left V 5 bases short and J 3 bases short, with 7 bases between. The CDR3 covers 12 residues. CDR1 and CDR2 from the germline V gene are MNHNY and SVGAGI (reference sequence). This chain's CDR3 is CASSREHTEAFF. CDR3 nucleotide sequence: TGTGCCAGCAGTCGAGAGCACACTGAAGCTTTCTTT.

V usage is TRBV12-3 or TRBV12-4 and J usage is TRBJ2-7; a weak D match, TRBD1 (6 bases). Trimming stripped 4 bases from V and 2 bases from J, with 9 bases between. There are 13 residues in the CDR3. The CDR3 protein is CASSWTDPYEQYF. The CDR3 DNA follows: TGTGCCAGCAGTTGGACAGACCCCTACGAGCAGTACTTC.

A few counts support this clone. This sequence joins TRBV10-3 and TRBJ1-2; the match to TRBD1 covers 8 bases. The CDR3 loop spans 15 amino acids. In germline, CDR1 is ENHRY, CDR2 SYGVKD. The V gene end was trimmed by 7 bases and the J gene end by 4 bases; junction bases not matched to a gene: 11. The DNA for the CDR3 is TGTGCCATCATGCCGGGACAGGTGTCTTCCTATGGCTACACCTTC. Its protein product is CAIMPGQVSSYGYTF.

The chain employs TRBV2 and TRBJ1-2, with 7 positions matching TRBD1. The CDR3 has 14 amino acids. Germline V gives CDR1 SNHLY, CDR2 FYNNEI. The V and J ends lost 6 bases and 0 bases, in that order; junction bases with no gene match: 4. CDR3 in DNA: TGTGCCAGCAGCAGACAGGGAGCTAACTATGGCTACACCTTC. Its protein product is CASSRQGANYGYTF.